This T cell receptor (beta chain) comes out of a study of T-cell memory formation after mild COVID-19 (dated by TCRdb to about 2021). In the study overall: Most TCR sequence clusters were specific to one of the two donors. Two young, previously healthy adult volunteers, one female and one male, were included in the cohort. In two donors, T-cell clones that expanded and contracted after mild COVID-19 were followed by sequencing TCRalpha and TCRbeta repertoires longitudinally.

Study-level results and caveats: Some responding clones were detected in pre-infection memory, which suggested that pre-existing cross-reactive memory T cells had joined the SARS-CoV-2 response. Clones that contracted from day 15 to 85 showed balanced CD4/CD8 phenotypes, whereas a second wave of clones that expanded from day 15 to 37 leaned towards CD4+. SARS-CoV-2 specificity was not confirmed for the second-wave clones peaking on day 37. Contracting CD4+ clones turned up mainly in the CM and EM memory subsets, whereas EMRA was where CD8+ clones were enriched. Only a couple of mild cases were covered in the study, and larger cohorts including severe cases with pre-infection samples were considered necessary.

This clonotype was seen a handful of times. Its antigen target is currently unknown. Within one base of it there is no much larger clone, and no base qualities were kept. The CDR3 numbers 13 residues from cysteine through phenylalanine. Only the CDR3 portion is preserved as DNA: 39 bases, with reading frame beginning at the first base. Deletion took 9 bases off V and 4 bases off J, with a span of 10 bases between the germline ends. From the germline V gene, CDR1 is SGHTA and CDR2 is FQGTGA. Ficoll-Paque density gradient centrifugation was the method used to isolate PBMCs. Sequencing took place on an Illumina NovaSeq 6000. Using 5'RACE with constant-segment primers, TCRalpha and TCRbeta cDNA libraries were constructed, with sample barcodes and unique molecular identifiers added in the process. Trizol reagent was used to extract RNA from every sample. Amplification of the libraries took two PCR steps, and the second step added a second sample barcode plus Illumina TruSeq adapters. Sequencing of the libraries was done on an Illumina NovaSeq, producing 2 x 150 bp paired-end reads. Per the original workflow: With migec v1.2.7, reads were demultiplexed and then collapsed into UMI-guided consensus sequences. Using mixcr v2.1.11, UMI consensuses were aligned to TRA and TRB V and J templates and then assembled into clonotypes. A clonotype was counted as expanded or contracted only if both edgeR and NoisET called the change significant, with noise models trained on biological replicates. edgeR calls used a false discovery rate-adjusted p below 0.01 and a log2 fold-change threshold of 1. As an exploratory analysis of dynamics, max-normalized trajectories of the 1000 most abundant clonotypes were examined by PCA with hierarchical clustering. Separately sequenced CD4+ and CD8+ repertoires were used to assign a CD4 or CD8 phenotype to each responding clone. TCRdb trimmed the raw reads at Q25, called clones with MiXCR and kept productive beta chains. Every CDR3 protein is listed once, alongside the most common genes and DNA of its rows. V and J calls and clone size were set by TCRdb, not the authors. The sample table shows more than 250,000 distinct CDR3 sequences, and approximately 19% are seen once. About 23% of the sample is held by the ten biggest clonotypes.

The sequenced material came from PBMCs or a T cell subset sorted from them (not recorded which). The sequence was collected from a man aged 18-30 years who had mild COVID-19 (a few samples of this study predate the infection). The sample titles of this study are shuffled in the database, so cell type and time point are left out; the donor was told from shared clones. The receptor chain draws on TRBV7-3 and TRBJ2-6; a confident D gene designation cannot be given. The CDR3 protein is CASALAGANVLTF. The nucleotide sequence is TGTGCCAGTGCGTTGGCGGGGGCCAACGTCCTGACTTTC. Here the CDR3 is joined to the reference TRBV7-3 and TRBJ2-6 genes, and the full variable domain is: GAGVSQTPSNKVTEKGKYVELRCDPISGHTALYWYRQSLGQGPEFLIYFQGTGAADDSGLPNDRFFAVRPEGSVSTLKIQRTERGDSAVYLCASALAGANVLTFGAGSRLTVL.